Below are 19 T cell receptor beta chains sequenced from a single sample in a study of graft-versus-host responses after intestinal transplantation. The table came from immunoSEQ multiplex PCR; TCRdb's copy has only in-frame clones and leaves some out. The data contain fewer than 75,000 clones, over 85% of them singletons. Sequenced here: PBMCs, sampled 26 days after transplant. Every receptor here comes from a human patient who received an intestinal transplant, so some T cells may come from the graft donor.

The chain joins TRBV19 to TRBJ2-1; 10 bases are shared with TRBD1. The junction had 4 bases not matched to a gene; V was cut back by 1 base and J by 4 bases. The CDR3 sequence is 16 residues long. Germline V CDR1 and CDR2: LNHDA, SQIVND (reference sequence). The CDR3 spells CASSIVGTGEYNEQFF. CDR3 bases: TGTGCCAGTAGTATAGTCGGGACAGGGGAGTACAATGAGCAGTTCTTC.

The chain uses TRBV11-2 and TRBJ2-6; no firm D call. The germline V gene encodes CDR1 SGHAT and CDR2 FQNNGV. V dropped 1 base and J dropped 0 bases, with 7 bases sitting between them. This CDR3 contains 16 residues. The CDR3 sequence is CASSLVPRSGANVLTF. The DNA of the CDR3 is TGTGCCAGCAGCTTAGTCCCCCGCTCTGGGGCCAACGTCCTGACTTTC. The complete variable domain, with remaining parts taken from reference TRBV11-2 and TRBJ2-6, reads EAGVAQSPRYKIIEKRQSVAFWCNPISGHATLYWYQQILGQGPKLLIQFQNNGVVDDSQLPKDRFSAERLKGVDSTLKIQPAKLEDSAVYLCASSLVPRSGANVLTFGAGSRLTVL.

The rearrangement joins TRBV5-4 to TRBJ2-7; perhaps TRBD2 as D (5 bases). This CDR3 comprises 14 residues. V shed 2 bases and J shed 3 bases, with 12 bases lying between them. CDR1 and CDR2 (germline): SGHNT, YYREEE (reference sequence). The CDR3 region is CASSFRQRNYEQYF. In nucleotides, the CDR3 is TGTGCCAGCAGCTTCCGGCAGCGGAACTACGAGCAGTACTTC. The whole variable domain, remainder taken from reference TRBV5-4 and TRBJ2-7, is ETGVTQSPTHLIKTRGQQVTLRCSSQSGHNTVSWYQQALGQGPQFIFQYYREEENGRGNFPPRFSGLQFPNYSSELNVNALELDDSALYLCASSFRQRNYEQYFGPGTRLTVT.

J is TRBJ2-7 and V is TRBV5-5, with D tentatively TRBD2 (6 bases). The CDR3 is 15 amino acids. V lost 0 bases to trimming and J lost 4 bases, with 14 bases between them. The germline V gene has CDR1 SGHKS and CDR2 YYEKEE (reference sequence). As DNA, the CDR3 is TGTGCCAGCAGCTTGGGGAGGGCAGCCCCGTACGAGCAGTACGTC. Amino acid sequence: CASSLGRAAPYEQYV.

The chain links TRBV9 to TRBJ2-7; perhaps TRBD1 as D (5 bases). The CDR3 is 14 amino acids. Germline V gives CDR1 SGDLS, CDR2 YYNGEE. V gave up 0 bases and J gave up 0 bases, with 7 bases separating them. CDR3 residues: CASSVVDSSYEQYF. The DNA of the CDR3 is TGTGCCAGCAGCGTAGTCGACAGCTCCTACGAGCAGTACTTC.

The chain joins TRBV5-8 to TRBJ2-1; the match to TRBD1 covers 8 bases. V lost 4 bases to trimming and J lost 4 bases; unmatched junction nucleotides: 10. CDR1 SGHTS and CDR2 YDEGEE come from the germline V gene. This CDR3 is built from 16 residues. The CDR3 region has the DNA TGTGCCAGCAGCCTAGTCGGACAGGGCAAATACAATGAGCAGTTCTTC. Protein sequence: CASSLVGQGKYNEQFF.

CDR3 bases: TGTGCCAGCAGCCTCGCCAGGGCAGCCGCGAACACCGGGGAGCTGTTTTTT. Its protein product is CASSLARAAANTGELFF. The rearrangement links TRBV4-2 to TRBJ2-2; TRBD1 is a possible D gene (5 bases). The germline V and J ends were trimmed by 4 bases and 0 bases, with 15 bases remaining between them. CDR1 and CDR2 from the germline V gene are LGHNA and YNFKEQ. The CDR3 sequence is 17 residues long.

CDR3 region: CASSPHPGQGPSYEQYF. DNA for the CDR3: TGCGCCAGCAGCCCTCACCCAGGACAGGGTCCCTCCTACGAGCAGTACTTC. The J gene is TRBJ2-7, the V gene TRBV4-1, with 8 nucleotides matching TRBD1. The CDR3 is 17 amino acids. J lost 0 bases, V lost 4 bases, and 11 bases had no gene match. Germline V gives CDR1 MGHRA, CDR2 YSYEKL.

V is TRBV13 and J is TRBJ1-4; unclear D gene. V dropped 5 bases and J dropped 6 bases, with 16 bases sitting between them. There are 15 residues in the CDR3. Per the germline V gene, CDR1 is PRHDT and CDR2 is FYEKMQ (reference sequence). The CDR3 DNA follows: TGTGCCAGCAGCCGCATAACAGAGGGAGATGAAAAACTGTTTTTT. This encodes CASSRITEGDEKLFF.

The chain combines TRBV5-6 with TRBJ2-7, with 11 positions matching TRBD2. The germline V gene encodes CDR1 SGHDT and CDR2 YYEEEE. The CDR3 totals 15 residues. After removal of 5 bases from V and 2 bases from J, the junction contained 6 bases not matched to a gene. The CDR3 DNA reads as TGTGCCAGCAGTTATAGACTAGCGGGGACCTACGAGCAGTACTTC. It is translated as CASSYRLAGTYEQYF.

The J gene is TRBJ2-3, the V gene TRBV4-3; a weak D match, TRBD2 (6 bases). Germline-derived CDR1 and CDR2 are LGHNA and YSLEER. Trimming left V 4 bases short and J 4 bases short, with 9 bases between. The CDR3 covers 13 residues. CDR3 sequence: CASSPASADTQYF. In nucleotides, the CDR3 is TGCGCCAGCAGCCCCGCTAGCGCAGATACGCAGTATTTT.

The V call is TRBV5-4, the J call TRBJ2-2; TRBD1 is a possible D gene (5 bases). This CDR3 comprises 16 residues. CDR1 and CDR2 from the germline V gene are SGHNT and YYREEE (reference sequence). Trimming cost V 0 bases and J 4 bases, with 13 bases left between them. CDR3 nucleotides: TGTGCCAGCAGCTTGGCCACAGGCAGATCCACCGGGGAGCTGTTTTTT. Protein product: CASSLATGRSTGELFF. The entire variable domain, with the rest obtained from reference TRBV5-4 and TRBJ2-2, is as follows: ETGVTQSPTHLIKTRGQQVTLRCSSQSGHNTVSWYQQALGQGPQFIFQYYREEENGRGNFPPRFSGLQFPNYSSELNVNALELDDSALYLCASSLATGRSTGELFFGEGSRLTVL.

This clone is classed as medium-sized. The V and J genes are TRBV10-3 and TRBJ2-7, with 7 bases matching TRBD2. The ends lost 10 bases at V and 10 bases at J; junction bases unmatched: 13. This CDR3 is 12 amino acids long. Germline CDR1 and CDR2: ENHRY and SYGVKD. CDR3 nucleotide sequence: TGTGCCACCGGGGCCGGACTAGTTGGACAGTACTTC. Translation: CATGAGLVGQYF.

The rearrangement joins TRBV4-1 to TRBJ1-1; D may be TRBD1 (5 bases). The V end lost 0 bases, the J end lost 0 bases, and 11 bases lay between the germline ends. This CDR3 is 16 amino acids long. CDR1 and CDR2 from the germline V gene are MGHRA and YSYEKL. The CDR3 DNA sequence: TGCGCCAGCAGCCAAGAAGTAGCAGGGCTGAACACTGAAGCTTTCTTT. It is translated as CASSQEVAGLNTEAFF.

This chain's CDR3 is CASSHLLGQIIGYTF. The CDR3 bases are TGCGCCAGCAGCCACCTGCTGGGACAGATTATAGGCTACACCTTC. The chain carries TRBV4-1 and TRBJ1-2, with 7 bases matching TRBD1. Trimming removed 3 bases from V and 8 bases from J; junction bases left unmatched: 12. The germline V gene encodes CDR1 MGHRA and CDR2 YSYEKL. The CDR3 contains 15 residues.

V and J are TRBV6-1 and TRBJ1-5; the D gene is possibly TRBD1 (5 bases). The V and J ends lost 6 bases and 0 bases respectively, with 12 bases between them. The CDR3 covers 15 residues. The germline CDR1 and CDR2 sequences are MNHNS and SASEGT. CDR3 DNA sequence: TGTGCCAGCAGGGCACATGACAGTAGCAATCAGCCCCAGCATTTT. Translating gives CASRAHDSSNQPQHF.

This chain uses TRBV5-6 with TRBJ2-7; 10 nucleotides line up with TRBD1. Germline lookup yields CDR1 SGHDT and CDR2 YYEEEE. J was trimmed by 5 bases and V by 0 bases; bases with no gene match: 8. The CDR3 contains 16 residues. This CDR3 reads CASSLEGETGGHEQYF. CDR3 nucleotide sequence: TGTGCCAGCAGCTTGGAGGGGGAGACAGGGGGCCACGAGCAGTACTTC.

The chain is built from TRBV27 and TRBJ2-7; D might be TRBD1 (6 bases). The CDR3 is 14 amino acids. Germline CDR1 is MNHEY and CDR2 is SMNVEV (reference sequence). Trimming left V 4 bases short and J 6 bases short, with 16 bases between. The CDR3 sequence: CASSSGSTGSEQYF. Written as DNA, the CDR3 is TGTGCCAGCAGTTCAGGATCTACAGGGTCCGAGCAGTACTTC.

V and J are TRBV10-3 and TRBJ2-3; D call uncertain. The V end was cut by 6 bases, the J end by 0 bases, with 4 bases between. Looked up from germline, CDR1 is ENHRY and CDR2 is SYGVKD. CDR3 length: 12 residues. CDR3 region: CAISVSTDTQYF. The CDR3 DNA reads TGTGCCATCAGCGTGAGCACAGATACGCAGTATTTT.